This T cell receptor (beta chain) was observed in a study of blood T cell repertoires in COVID-19. Study background: The samples span acute and convalescent COVID-19 from the United States, Italy and Spain. T cells, B-cell-depleted T cells, or PBMCs supplied cDNA or gDNA.

CDR1 MNHEY and CDR2 SVGEGT come from the germline V gene. This CDR3 is 13 amino acids long. V lost 0 bases and J 3 bases, leaving 6 bases between the germline ends. This clone occurred a few times. Sequencing used immunoSEQ multiplex PCR; TCRdb keeps in-frame clones, though not all of them. This repertoire shows around 31,000 clones, 89% found once; its top ten account for 0.55% to 0.7%. This TCR was recovered from a woman aged 40 to 50 with active or convalescent COVID-19. The chain is built from TRBV6-2 or TRBV6-3 and TRBJ2-7, with no clear D. Sequenced: peripheral blood. This chain's CDR3 is CASSYSHSYEQYF. The CDR3 nucleotides read TGTGCCAGCAGTTACTCCCACAGCTACGAGCAGTACTTC.